This entry is about one TCR beta chain. This sample was taken from a study of shared clonotypes between healthy human individuals. V lost 4 bases and J lost 8; bases outside the gene matches: 6. This CDR3 has 13 amino acids. Germline V gene sequence: CDR1 GTSNPN, CDR2 SVGIG (reference sequence). Clones were sequenced by immunoSEQ multiplex PCR, and TCRdb holds only the in-frame ones, with some missing. The repertoire holds 2 million to 2.5 million clones, with approximately 96% as singletons. The chain is built from TRBV30 and TRBJ1-4; TRBD1 matches at 8 bases. What was sequenced was naive CD4+ T cells sorted from blood. Subset meaning: CD45RA+ positively selected. This TCR was sampled from a man between 18 and 29 years old in good health. CDR3 bases: TGTGCCTGGAATCGACAGGGGTGGGAAAAACTGTTTTTT. Its protein product is CAWNRQGWEKLFF.